Shown below are 26 T cell receptor beta chains from a single sample sequenced in a study of T-cell reconstitution after alpha-beta-depleted transplantation in children. Unique molecular identifiers were incorporated into the prepared TCRbeta library. TCRdb recomputed calls from the PCR reads with MiXCR, one row per CDR3 protein. The sample lists 200,000 to 250,000 distinct CDR3 sequences, 24% seen once, with 4.8% in the top ten. The starting material was PBMCs, mostly from graft donor cells, obtained 360 days after TCRalphabeta/CD19-depleted stem cell transplant. The receptor source for this set is a female patient between 2 and 15 years old who had a stem cell transplant for congenital amegakaryocytic thrombocytopenia, so the T cells may come from the graft donor.

The chain has TRBV4-3 and TRBJ2-1; 7 positions agree with TRBD2. With 1 base clipped from V and 12 bases from J, the junction kept 15 bases outside the gene matches. The length of the CDR3 is 16 residues. Germline CDR1 reads LGHNA; CDR2 reads YSLEER. CDR3 sequence reads: CASSQAFFRLAEAQFF. In nucleotides, the CDR3 is TGCGCCAGCAGCCAAGCATTTTTCAGGCTAGCGGAAGCGCAGTTCTTC.

This clonotype was found many times. The rearrangement links TRBV29-1 to TRBJ2-1; D is uncertain. The ends were cut back, 3 bases at V and 4 bases at J, with 7 bases in the middle. The CDR3 extends over 12 amino acids. Germline CDR1 and CDR2: SQVTM and ANQGSEA. CDR3 protein: CSVDAGYNEQFF. The CDR3 DNA sequence: TGCAGCGTTGATGCTGGGTACAATGAGCAGTTCTTC.

This chain connects TRBV6-1 to TRBJ2-5; no definite D call. This CDR3 comprises 15 residues. In germline, CDR1 is MNHNS, CDR2 SASEGT. Trimming took 3 bases from V and 2 from J, leaving 13 bases between them. The CDR3 reads CASSDRSRLQETQYF. CDR3 in DNA: TGTGCCAGCAGTGACCGGTCGCGGTTACAAGAGACCCAGTACTTC.

The gene calls are TRBV20-1 and TRBJ2-7, with 13 bases that match TRBD2. Germline V gives CDR1 DFQATT, CDR2 SNEGSKA (reference sequence). V was pared by 3 bases and J by 6 bases, with 14 bases of the junction left unmatched. The CDR3 has 17 residues. The CDR3 region is CSASGLAGDTLYGEQYF. As DNA, the CDR3 is TGCAGTGCTAGCGGACTAGCGGGAGATACCCTGTACGGCGAGCAGTACTTC.

Only a few counts were recorded for this clonotype. The chain joins TRBV12-3 or TRBV12-4 to TRBJ1-1; a weak D match, TRBD1 (5 bases). The CDR3 sequence is 15 residues long. V was cut by 10 bases and J by 3 bases, with 21 bases left in between. CDR3 nucleotide sequence: TGTGCCACCAAAGGAACGACGGGGGAACACACTGAAGCTTTCTTT. It specifies CATKGTTGEHTEAFF.

This clonotype was counted only a few times. The chain has TRBV10-2 and TRBJ2-1; TRBD2 is a possible D gene (6 bases). V dropped 6 bases and J dropped 9 bases, with 12 bases sitting between them. This CDR3 is built from 12 residues. From germline, CDR1 is WSHSY and CDR2 SAAADI. CDR3: CASRTNGGEQFF. The CDR3 DNA follows: TGCGCCAGCAGGACTAACGGGGGTGAGCAGTTCTTC.

This clonotype was seen more than once but under ten times. The rearrangement links TRBV2 to TRBJ2-1; D call uncertain. This CDR3 comprises 13 residues. The V gene lost 2 bases and the J gene lost 5 bases, with 7 bases spanning the gap. Germline assignment: CDR1 SNHLY and CDR2 FYNNEI. CDR3 residues: CASSELVDNEQFF. DNA for the CDR3: TGTGCCAGCAGTGAACTAGTAGACAATGAGCAGTTCTTC.

This rearrangement joins TRBV4-2 to TRBJ2-2; 16 bases are shared with TRBD2. The CDR3 loop spans 18 amino acids. The V segment lost 3 bases and the J segment 6 bases; nucleotides outside the gene matches: 7. CDR1 is LGHNA, CDR2 YNFKEQ, per germline. For the CDR3, the DNA is TGTGCCAGCAGCCATCCCGGGACTAGCGGGAGGGCCCCCGGGGAGCTGTTTTTT. Translated: CASSHPGTSGRAPGELFF.

This clonotype has more than one count but fewer than ten. The gene calls are TRBV4-2 and TRBJ2-1, with 11 bases lining up with TRBD2. Per germline, CDR1 LGHNA and CDR2 YNFKEQ. Germline trimming cut 0 bases from V and 14 bases from J; bases unmatched to any gene: 12. The CDR3 totals 16 residues. The CDR3 nucleotides read TGTGCCAGCAGCCAAGAGGCTAGCGGGAGGAGGGGTCACAAGTTCTTC. Its protein product is CASSQEASGRRGHKFF.

This clonotype showed up just a few times. The chain has TRBV12-3 or TRBV12-4 and TRBJ1-4; TRBD1 might be the D (6 bases). This CDR3 has 14 residues. Deletions cut 3 bases from V and 3 bases from J, with 8 bases between. Here the CDR3 DNA reads TGTGCCAGCAGTTTGGGGACACCTAATGAAAAACTGTTTTTT. Its translation: CASSLGTPNEKLFF.

This clonotype appeared a single time. The rearrangement uses TRBV2 and TRBJ2-1; D might be TRBD1 (6 bases). This CDR3 contains 12 residues. The germline CDR1 and CDR2 sequences are SNHLY and FYNNEI. In DNA, the CDR3 is TGTGTAACGTCTCTAGGGGGTAATGAGCAGTTCTTC. This gives the protein CVTSLGGNEQFF.

The rearrangement links TRBV10-1 to TRBJ2-7; 8 bases line up with TRBD1. The CDR3 consists of 14 residues. V gave up 5 bases and J gave up 0 bases; unmatched junction bases: 3. CDR1 and CDR2 from the germline V gene are WNHNN and SYGVQD (reference sequence). CDR3 bases: TGCGCCAGCAGTCCGGACAGGGTCTCCTACGAGCAGTACTTC. Its protein product is CASSPDRVSYEQYF.

This clonotype was seen a handful of times. This chain uses TRBV7-2 with TRBJ1-3; no firm D call. Germline CDR1 SGHTA, CDR2 FQGNSA. V was clipped by 5 bases and J by 1 base, with 12 bases between them. CDR3 size: 15 residues. The CDR3 reads CASSLSRFSGNTIYF. Written as DNA, the CDR3 is TGTGCCAGCAGCCTATCCAGGTTTTCTGGAAACACCATATATTTT.

The table lists this clonotype with a count of one. Compared with germline, one end of the junction differs, possibly owing to a read error. The J gene is TRBJ2-3, the V gene TRBV25-1; perhaps TRBD1 as D (7 bases). The CDR3 has 13 amino acids. Germline lookup yields CDR1 MGHDK and CDR2 SYGVNS. The CDR3: CGSTQGEVDTQYF. As DNA, the CDR3 is TGTGGCAGCACGCAGGGGGAGGTAGATACGCAGTATTTT.

This chain joins TRBV20-1 and TRBJ2-7; 9 positions agree with TRBD2. J was trimmed by 4 bases and V by 2 bases; bases with no gene match: 12. The CDR3 loop spans 16 amino acids. Germline lookup yields CDR1 DFQATT and CDR2 SNEGSKA (reference sequence). The CDR3 is CSARPDLREGVYEQYF. The CDR3, as DNA: TGCAGTGCTAGACCGGACTTGCGGGAGGGTGTATACGAGCAGTACTTC.

The CDR3 nucleotides are TGCGCCAGCAGCTTGGCGGGTGGTACCTACGAGCAGTACTTC. Translated, it gives CASSLAGGTYEQYF. The rearrangement joins TRBV5-1 to TRBJ2-7; unclear D gene. The CDR3 spans 14 residues. Germline CDR1 SGHRS, CDR2 YFSETQ. V lost 0 bases and J lost 2, with 9 bases in between.

The chain is built from TRBV4-1 and TRBJ2-7, with TRBD1 matching 7 bases. Germline assignment: CDR1 MGHRA and CDR2 YSYEKL. With V trimmed by 3 bases and J by 3 bases, 11 bases remained unmatched. The CDR3 runs to 16 residues. The CDR3 spells CASSHAPGQPIYEQYF. The CDR3 nucleotides are TGCGCCAGCAGCCATGCCCCGGGACAGCCTATCTACGAGCAGTACTTC.

This clonotype was seen more than once but under ten times. The gene calls are TRBV20-1 and TRBJ1-3; 7 positions agree with TRBD1. The CDR3 totals 17 residues. V gave up 3 bases and J gave up 0 bases; unmatched junction bases: 11. Germline V gene lookup returns CDR1 DFQATT and CDR2 SNEGSKA (reference sequence). For the CDR3, the DNA is TGCAGTGCTAGTTTACGTGGACAGGACTACTCTGGAAACACCATATATTTT. Protein: CSASLRGQDYSGNTIYF.

A few counts support this clonotype. The chain carries TRBV5-1 and TRBJ2-3; D is unclear. This CDR3 is built from 14 residues. Deletions cut 1 base from V and 3 bases from J, with 9 bases between. Germline lookup yields CDR1 SGHRS and CDR2 YFSETQ. CDR3 loop: CASSLRQTTDTQYF. The CDR3 DNA follows: TGCGCCAGCAGCTTGAGACAAACTACAGATACGCAGTATTTT.

There are a few counts of this clonotype. One end of the junction does not line up with germline, which may come from a read error. The chain uses TRBV6-1 and TRBJ2-1, with 10 nucleotides matching TRBD2. CDR3 length: 16 amino acids. Germline loops: CDR1 MNHNS, CDR2 SASEGT. The CDR3 DNA sequence: TGTGCCAGCACTAGCGGGGGCCCTCTATCCTCCAATGAGCAGTTCTTC. It translates to CASTSGGPLSSNEQFF.

The rearrangement links TRBV15 to TRBJ2-3; D is uncertain. Germline assignment: CDR1 LNHNV and CDR2 YYDKDF (reference sequence). This CDR3 has 15 residues. The germline V and J ends were trimmed by 5 bases and 6 bases, with 18 bases remaining between them. The CDR3 bases are TGTGCCACCAGCGTCCCCCGGGCCGGTTCTGATACGCAGTATTTT. Protein product: CATSVPRAGSDTQYF.

This clonotype was seen more than once but under ten times. The V call is TRBV5-6, the J call TRBJ1-2, with no clear D. The V gene's germline CDR1 is SGHDT and CDR2 YYEEEE. The CDR3 totals 14 residues. V lost 2 bases to trimming and J lost 1 base, with 9 bases between them. CDR3 loop: CASSFGSFNYGYTF. In DNA, the CDR3 is TGTGCCAGCAGCTTTGGAAGCTTTAACTATGGCTACACCTTC.

In this sample, this clonotype turned up many times. The V gene is TRBV5-1, the J gene TRBJ2-7; TRBD1 agrees at 7 bases. The V gene's germline CDR1 is SGHRS and CDR2 YFSETQ. CDR3 length equals 15 residues. After removal of 4 bases from V and 2 bases from J, the junction contained 9 bases not matched to a gene. CDR3 region: CASSPRQGKTYEQYF. CDR3 nucleotides: TGCGCCAGCAGCCCCCGACAGGGTAAGACCTACGAGCAGTACTTC.

This clonotype came up a few times. The final CDR3 position lacks the conserved phenylalanine or tryptophan, pointing to a likely read error. Because the CDR3's place on the DNA is in doubt, the DNA is left out and the CDR3 is given as listed by TCRdb. The rearrangement uses TRBV6-5 and TRBJ1-3; the table's D gene call, TRBD1, was not cross checked with the DNA. The CDR3 is 13 amino acids long, termini counted. In germline, CDR1 is MNHEY, CDR2 SVGAGI. The CDR3 region is CASSYQRDTRPTL.

The genes are TRBV11-2 and TRBJ2-7; 7 bases align to TRBD2. The V segment lost 3 bases and the J segment 2 bases; nucleotides outside the gene matches: 16. Germline loops: CDR1 SGHAT, CDR2 FQNNGV. The length of the CDR3 is 18 residues. The CDR3 loop reads CASSLDGRGYWRAYEQYF. In DNA, the CDR3 is TGTGCCAGCAGCTTGGATGGGAGGGGTTATTGGAGGGCCTACGAGCAGTACTTC.

This clonotype was seen a few times. This chain uses TRBV4-1 with TRBJ2-7; D call uncertain. CDR1 is MGHRA, CDR2 YSYEKL, per germline. Trimming cost V 4 bases and J 0 bases, with 10 bases left between them. The CDR3 extends over 14 amino acids. CDR3: CASSPDEVSYEQYF. CDR3 DNA sequence: TGCGCCAGCAGCCCGGACGAGGTCTCCTACGAGCAGTACTTC.